The sequence of this T cell receptor beta chain was determined in a study of cytomegalovirus exposure and HLA in healthy donors. The study ran its PCR with 60 Vbeta and 13 Jbeta primers. The table came from immunoSEQ multiplex PCR; TCRdb's copy has only in-frame clones and leaves some out. The profile shows more than 140,000 clones, roughly 78% of them singletons. V shed 5 bases and J 6 bases; nucleotides not matched to a gene: 3. CDR3 size: 12 residues. CDR1 and CDR2 (germline): SEHNR, FQNEAQ (reference sequence). The V gene is TRBV7-9, the J gene TRBJ1-2; 7 positions agree with TRBD1. The TCR comes from a man younger than 35 in good health and CMV-seropositive. Sequenced input: PBMCs. The CDR3 is CASSPGQNGYTF. Here the CDR3 DNA reads TGTGCCAGCAGCCCGGGACAGAATGGCTACACCTTC.